The source of this TCR beta chain is a study of cytomegalovirus exposure and HLA in healthy donors. Study-wide points: Later on, an analysis showed TCR association rates differing by HLA locus, with DRB1 the most and HLA-C the fewest. The study recorded 150 to 200 TCR beta chains that were cytomegalovirus-associated. Within an earlier analysis, most TCR beta V segments proved productive either about 87% or about 30% of the time.

Both 60 Vbeta primers and 13 Jbeta primers went into the PCR. Profiling relied on immunoSEQ multiplex PCR, and the TCRdb table lists in-frame clones only, not all of them. The data show 120,000 to 150,000 clones, over 60% seen once. With respect to this clone: Its antigen is still unknown.

Germline V gene lookup returns CDR1 MDHEN and CDR2 SYDVKM. The trim removed 5 bases at V and 0 bases at J, leaving 7 bases unmatched. This CDR3 comprises 15 residues. The receptor's source is a woman in her 50s in good health and CMV-seronegative. V usage is TRBV28 and J usage is TRBJ2-7; 7 bases line up with TRBD1. Sequencing used PBMCs. The CDR3, as DNA: TGTGCCAGCAGTCCAACGGGACAGACCTCCTACGAGCAGTACTTC. This sequence encodes CASSPTGQTSYEQYF.